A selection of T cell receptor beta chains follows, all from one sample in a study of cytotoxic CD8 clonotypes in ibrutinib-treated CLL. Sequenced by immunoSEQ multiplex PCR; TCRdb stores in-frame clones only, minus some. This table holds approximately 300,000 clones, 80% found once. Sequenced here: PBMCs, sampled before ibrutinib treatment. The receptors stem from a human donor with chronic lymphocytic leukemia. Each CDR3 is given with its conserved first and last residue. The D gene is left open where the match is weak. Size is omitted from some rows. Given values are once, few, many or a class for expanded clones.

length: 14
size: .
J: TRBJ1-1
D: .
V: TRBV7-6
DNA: TGTGCCAGCAGCGTTAATCGGCAGTCCACTGAAGCTTTCTTT
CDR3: CASSVNRQSTEAFF

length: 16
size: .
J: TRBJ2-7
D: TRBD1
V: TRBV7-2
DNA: TGTGCCAGCAGCGCCGGGACAGGACCAAGCTCCTACGAGCAGTACTTC
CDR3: CASSAGTGPSSYEQYF

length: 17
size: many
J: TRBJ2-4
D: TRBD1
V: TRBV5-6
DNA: TGTGCCAGCAGCAGACGGGACAGGGCTTGGGACGGAAACATTCAGTACTTC
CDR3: CASSRRDRAWDGNIQYF

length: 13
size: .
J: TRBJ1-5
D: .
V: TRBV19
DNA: TGTGCCAGTAGGTCGGACAGCAATCAGCCCCAGCATTTT
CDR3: CASRSDSNQPQHF

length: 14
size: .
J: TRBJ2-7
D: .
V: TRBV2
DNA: TGTGCCAGCAGTGCCCGTGGCCACTCCTACGAGCAGTACTTC
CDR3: CASSARGHSYEQYF

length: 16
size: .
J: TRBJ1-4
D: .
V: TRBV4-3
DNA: TGCGCCAGCACCCAAGCGCGGGGAGTAAAGGGTGAAAAACTGTTTTTT
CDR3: CASTQARGVKGEKLFF

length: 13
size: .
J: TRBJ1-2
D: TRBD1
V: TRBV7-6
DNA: TGTGCCAGCAGCTTAAGGGACAGGGTTGGCTACACCTTC
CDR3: CASSLRDRVGYTF

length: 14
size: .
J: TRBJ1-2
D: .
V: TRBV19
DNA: TGTGCCAGTAGTACCGGGACAAGACTAGGGGGCTACACCTTC
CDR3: CASSTGTRLGGYTF

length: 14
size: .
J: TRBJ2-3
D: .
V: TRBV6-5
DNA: TGTGCCAGCAGTTCCTCGGGTTCCACAGATACGCAGTATTTT
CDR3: CASSSSGSTDTQYF

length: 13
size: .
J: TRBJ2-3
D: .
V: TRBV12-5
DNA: TGTGCTAGCGCTATGGAGGGGGCATCGACGCAGTATTTT
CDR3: CASAMEGASTQYF

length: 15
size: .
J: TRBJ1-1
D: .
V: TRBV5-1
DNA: TGCGCCAGCAGCTTGGCAGCCGGCTCGCTGACTGAAGCTTTCTTT
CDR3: CASSLAAGSLTEAFF

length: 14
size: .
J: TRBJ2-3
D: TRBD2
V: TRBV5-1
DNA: TGCGCCAGCAGCTTACTAGCGGGGACAGATACGCAGTATTTT
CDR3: CASSLLAGTDTQYF

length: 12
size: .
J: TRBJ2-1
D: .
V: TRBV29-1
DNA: TGCAGCGTTGCTTCGGACTACAATGAGCAGTTCTTC
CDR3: CSVASDYNEQFF

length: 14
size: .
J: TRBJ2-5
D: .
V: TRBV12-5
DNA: TGTGCTAGTGGTTTCGGTCGACGAGGCGAGACCCAGTACTTC
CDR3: CASGFGRRGETQYF

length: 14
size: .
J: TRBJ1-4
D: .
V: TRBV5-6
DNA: TGTGCCAGCAGCTTCCGCTGGTCGGATGAAAAACTGTTTTTT
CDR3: CASSFRWSDEKLFF

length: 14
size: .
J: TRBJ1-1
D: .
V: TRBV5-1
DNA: TGCGCCAGCGGTGTGGCTAGGATGAACACTGAAGCTTTCTTT
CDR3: CASGVARMNTEAFF

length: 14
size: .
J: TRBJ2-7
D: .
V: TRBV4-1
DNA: TGCGCCAGCAGCCAAATAGGACACTTCTACGAGCAGTACTTC
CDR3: CASSQIGHFYEQYF

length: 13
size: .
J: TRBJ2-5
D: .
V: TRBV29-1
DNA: TGCAGCGTTGCCCCCGAGATGGGGGAGACCCAGTACTTC
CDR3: CSVAPEMGETQYF

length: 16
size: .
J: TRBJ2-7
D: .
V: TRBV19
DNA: TGTGCCAGTAGTATAGCCCCGGGGCCCGCCACCTACGAGCAGTACTTC
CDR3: CASSIAPGPATYEQYF

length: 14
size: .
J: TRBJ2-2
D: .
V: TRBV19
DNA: TGTGCCAGTAACGGTCAGACGAACACCGGGGAGCTGTTTTTT
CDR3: CASNGQTNTGELFF

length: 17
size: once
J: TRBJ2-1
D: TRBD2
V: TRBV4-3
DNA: TGCGCCAGCAGCCAAGATTTCCGGGAGGGCCTAGGCAATGAGCAGTTCTTC
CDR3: CASSQDFREGLGNEQFF

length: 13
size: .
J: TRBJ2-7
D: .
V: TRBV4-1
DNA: TGCGCCAGCAGCCAATCGGACAATTACGAGCAGTACTTC
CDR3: CASSQSDNYEQYF

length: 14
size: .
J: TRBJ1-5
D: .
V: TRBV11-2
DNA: TGTGCCAGCAGCTTAGAAGGGCTTTATCAGCCCCAGCATTTT
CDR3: CASSLEGLYQPQHF

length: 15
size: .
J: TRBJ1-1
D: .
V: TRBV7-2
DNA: TGTGCCAGCAGCGCAGTTTCGGGCGTCCTCACTGAAGCTTTCTTT
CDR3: CASSAVSGVLTEAFF

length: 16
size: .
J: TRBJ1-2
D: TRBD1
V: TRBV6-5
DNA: TGTGCCAGCAGTTACTTGAGCGGACAGGGGGCGAGGGGCTACACCTTC
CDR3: CASSYLSGQGARGYTF

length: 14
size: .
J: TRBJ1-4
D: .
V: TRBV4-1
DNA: TGCGCCAGCAGCCTCATGGGCCTGGGTGAAAAACTGTTTTTT
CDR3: CASSLMGLGEKLFF

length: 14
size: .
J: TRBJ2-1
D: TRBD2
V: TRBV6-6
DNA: TGTGCCAGCAGTTACGGGGGAGGGAACAATGAGCAGTTCTTC
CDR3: CASSYGGGNNEQFF

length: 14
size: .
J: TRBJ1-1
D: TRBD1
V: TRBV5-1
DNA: TGCGCCAGCAGCAAAGACAGGGGGAACACTGAAGCTTTCTTT
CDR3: CASSKDRGNTEAFF

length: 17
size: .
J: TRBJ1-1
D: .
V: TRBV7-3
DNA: TGTGCCAGCAGCTTAGCGGAATTAGTTCCCTCGAACACTGAAGCTTTCTTT
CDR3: CASSLAELVPSNTEAFF

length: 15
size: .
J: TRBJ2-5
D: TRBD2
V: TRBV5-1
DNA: TGCGCCAGCAGCTCCGTCAGCGGGAGTCAAGAGACCCAGTACTTC
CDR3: CASSSVSGSQETQYF

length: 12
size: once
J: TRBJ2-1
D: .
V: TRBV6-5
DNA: TGTGCCAGCAGTAGAAACAGGATCGAGCAGTTCTTC
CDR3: CASSRNRIEQFF

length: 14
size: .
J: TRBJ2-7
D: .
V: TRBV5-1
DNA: TGCGCCAGCAGCATGAGGGACGGGACCTACGAGCAGTACTTC
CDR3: CASSMRDGTYEQYF

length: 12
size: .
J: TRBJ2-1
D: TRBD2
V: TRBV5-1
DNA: TGCGCCAGCAGCTTGGAGCGGGGGGTGCCTTTCTTC
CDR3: CASSLERGVPFF

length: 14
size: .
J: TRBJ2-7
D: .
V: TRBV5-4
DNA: TGTGCCAGCAGCTTGTCGCCTATAGCCGATGAGCAGTACTTC
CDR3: CASSLSPIADEQYF

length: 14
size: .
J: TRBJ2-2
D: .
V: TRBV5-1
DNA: TGCGCCAGCAGCACGGACGTTGGGGCCGGGGAGCTGTTTTTT
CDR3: CASSTDVGAGELFF

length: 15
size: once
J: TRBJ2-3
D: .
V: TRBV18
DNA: TGTGCCAGCTCACCGCTTGGGGGCCGAACAGATACGCAGTATTTT
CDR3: CASSPLGGRTDTQYF

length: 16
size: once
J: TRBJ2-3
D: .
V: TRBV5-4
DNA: TGTGCCAGCAGCTTGGTCAGGAGGAGTAGCACAGATACGCAGTATTTT
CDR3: CASSLVRRSSTDTQYF

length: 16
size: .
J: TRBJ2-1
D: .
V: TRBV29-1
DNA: TGCAGCGTTGTTGGGGTTTTAGGTTCCTCCTACAATGAGCAGTTCTTC
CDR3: CSVVGVLGSSYNEQFF

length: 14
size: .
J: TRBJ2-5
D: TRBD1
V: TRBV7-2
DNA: TGTGCCAGCAGCTTACAGGGGGATCTAGGGACCCAGTACTTC
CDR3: CASSLQGDLGTQYF

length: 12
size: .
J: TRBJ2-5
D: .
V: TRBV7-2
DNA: TGTGCCAGCAGCTTGGCCGCTGAGACCCAGTACTTC
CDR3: CASSLAAETQYF

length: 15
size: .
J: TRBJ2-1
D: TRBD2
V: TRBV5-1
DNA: TGCGCCAGCAGCGACGCCGGGACTAGTCAATATGAGCAGTTCTTC
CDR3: CASSDAGTSQYEQFF

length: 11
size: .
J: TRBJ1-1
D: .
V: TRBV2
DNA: TGTGCTGTAAAGGGGGGCACTGAAGCTTTCTTT
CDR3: CAVKGGTEAFF

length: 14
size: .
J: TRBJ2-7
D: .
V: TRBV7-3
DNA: TGTGCCAGCAGCCCCGACAGGTTCTCCTACGAGCAGTACTTC
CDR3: CASSPDRFSYEQYF